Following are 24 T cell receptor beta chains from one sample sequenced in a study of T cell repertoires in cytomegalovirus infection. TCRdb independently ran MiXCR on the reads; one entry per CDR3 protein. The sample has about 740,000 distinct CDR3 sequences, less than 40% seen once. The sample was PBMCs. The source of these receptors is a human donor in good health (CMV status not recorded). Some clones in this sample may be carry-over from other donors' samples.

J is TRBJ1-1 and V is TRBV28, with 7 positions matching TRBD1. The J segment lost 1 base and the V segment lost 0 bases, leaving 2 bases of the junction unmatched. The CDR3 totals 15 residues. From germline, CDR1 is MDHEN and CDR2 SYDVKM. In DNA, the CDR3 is TGTGCCAGCAGTTTATGGGGACAGTGGAACACTGAAGCTTTCTTT. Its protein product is CASSLWGQWNTEAFF. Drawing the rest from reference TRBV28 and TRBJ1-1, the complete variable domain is DVKVTQSSRYLVKRTGEKVFLECVQDMDHENMFWYRQDPGLGLRLIYFSYDVKMKEKGDIPEGYSVSREKKERFSLILESASTNQTSMYLCASSLWGQWNTEAFFGQGTRLTVV.

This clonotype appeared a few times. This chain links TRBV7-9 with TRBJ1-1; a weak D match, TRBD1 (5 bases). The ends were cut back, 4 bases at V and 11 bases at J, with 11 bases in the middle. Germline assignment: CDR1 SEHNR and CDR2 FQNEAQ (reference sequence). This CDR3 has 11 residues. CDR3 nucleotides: TGTGCCAGCAGCTCCCACCGGGACGCTTTCTTT. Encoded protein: CASSSHRDAFF.

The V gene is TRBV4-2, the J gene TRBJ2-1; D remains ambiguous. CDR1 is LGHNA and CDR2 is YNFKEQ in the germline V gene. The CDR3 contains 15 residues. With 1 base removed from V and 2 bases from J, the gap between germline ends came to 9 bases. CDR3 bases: TGTGCCAGCAGCCAAGGTATCCAAACCTACAATGAGCAGTTCTTC. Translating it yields CASSQGIQTYNEQFF.

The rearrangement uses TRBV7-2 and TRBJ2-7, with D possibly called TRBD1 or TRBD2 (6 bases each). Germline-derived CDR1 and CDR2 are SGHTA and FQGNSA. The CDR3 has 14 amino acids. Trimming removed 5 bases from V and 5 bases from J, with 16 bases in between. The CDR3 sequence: CASSPSGARDEQYF. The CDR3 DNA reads TGTGCCAGCAGCCCCTCGGGGGCGCGGGACGAGCAGTACTTC.

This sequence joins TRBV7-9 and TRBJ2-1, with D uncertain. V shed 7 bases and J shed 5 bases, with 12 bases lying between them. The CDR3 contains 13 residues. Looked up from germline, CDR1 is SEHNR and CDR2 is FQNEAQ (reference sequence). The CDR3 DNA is TGTGCCAGCATCGAGATAGCCCACAATGAGCAGTTCTTC. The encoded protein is CASIEIAHNEQFF.

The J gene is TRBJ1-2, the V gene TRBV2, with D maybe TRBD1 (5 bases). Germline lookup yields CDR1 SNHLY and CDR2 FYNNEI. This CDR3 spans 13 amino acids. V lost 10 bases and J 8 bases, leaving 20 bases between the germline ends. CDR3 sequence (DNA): TGTGCCACTTCTAGGGACGAAGGTCGGGGCTACACCTTC. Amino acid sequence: CATSRDEGRGYTF.

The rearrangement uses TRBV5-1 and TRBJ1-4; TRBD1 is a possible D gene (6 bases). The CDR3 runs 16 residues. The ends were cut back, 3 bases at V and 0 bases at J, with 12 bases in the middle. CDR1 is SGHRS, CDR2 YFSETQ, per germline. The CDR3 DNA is TGCGCCAGCAGCTGGTCAGGGGTTGCAACTAATGAAAAACTGTTTTTT. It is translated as CASSWSGVATNEKLFF.

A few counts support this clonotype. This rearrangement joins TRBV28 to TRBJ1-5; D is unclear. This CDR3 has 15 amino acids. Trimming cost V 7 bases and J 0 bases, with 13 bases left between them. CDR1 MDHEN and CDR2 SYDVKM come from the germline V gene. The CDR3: CASTPQVYSNQPQHF. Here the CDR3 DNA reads TGTGCCAGCACTCCTCAGGTGTATAGCAATCAGCCCCAGCATTTT.

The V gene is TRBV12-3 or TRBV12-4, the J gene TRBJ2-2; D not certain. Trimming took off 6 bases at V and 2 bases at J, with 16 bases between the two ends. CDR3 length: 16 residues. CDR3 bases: TGTGCCAGCAGCGGCGGTCCGCTTACTAACACCGGGGAGCTGTTTTTT. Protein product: CASSGGPLTNTGELFF.

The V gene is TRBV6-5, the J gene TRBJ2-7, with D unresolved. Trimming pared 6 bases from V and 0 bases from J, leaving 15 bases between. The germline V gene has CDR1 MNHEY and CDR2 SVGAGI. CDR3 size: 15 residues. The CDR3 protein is CASRYKAVGSYEQYF. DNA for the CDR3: TGTGCCAGCAGGTACAAGGCGGTTGGCTCCTACGAGCAGTACTTC.

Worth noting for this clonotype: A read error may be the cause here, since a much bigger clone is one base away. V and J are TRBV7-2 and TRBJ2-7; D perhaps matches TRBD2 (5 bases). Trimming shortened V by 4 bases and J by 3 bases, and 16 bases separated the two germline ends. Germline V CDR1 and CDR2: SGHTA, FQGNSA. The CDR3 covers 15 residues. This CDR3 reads CASSWDTGWLYEQYF. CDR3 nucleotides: TGTGCCAGCAGCTGGGATACGGGATGGCTCTACGAGCAGTACTTC.

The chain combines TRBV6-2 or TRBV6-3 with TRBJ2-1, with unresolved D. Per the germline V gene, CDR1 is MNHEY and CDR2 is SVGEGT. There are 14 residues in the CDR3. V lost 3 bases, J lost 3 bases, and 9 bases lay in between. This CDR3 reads CASSYLGGYNEQFF. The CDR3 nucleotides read TGTGCCAGCAGTTATTTGGGCGGCTACAATGAGCAGTTCTTC.

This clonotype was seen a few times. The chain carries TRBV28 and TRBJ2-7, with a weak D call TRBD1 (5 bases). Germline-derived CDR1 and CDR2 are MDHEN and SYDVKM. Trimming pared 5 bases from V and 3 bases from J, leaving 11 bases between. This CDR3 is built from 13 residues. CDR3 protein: CASSDSGHYEQYF. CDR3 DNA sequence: TGTGCCAGCAGTGACTCAGGGCACTACGAGCAGTACTTC.

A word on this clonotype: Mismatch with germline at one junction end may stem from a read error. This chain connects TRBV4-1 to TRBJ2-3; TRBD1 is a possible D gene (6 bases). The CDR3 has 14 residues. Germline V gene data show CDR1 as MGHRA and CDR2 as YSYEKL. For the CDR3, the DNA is TGCGCCAGAAGCCAAGAGACAGGTCCCGATACGCAGTATTTT. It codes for CARSQETGPDTQYF.

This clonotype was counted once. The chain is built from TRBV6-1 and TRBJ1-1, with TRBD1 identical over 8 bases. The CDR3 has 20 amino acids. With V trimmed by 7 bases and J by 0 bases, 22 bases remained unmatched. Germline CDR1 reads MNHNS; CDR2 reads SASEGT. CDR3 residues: CASITYHPFRQGTVNTEAFF. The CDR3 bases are TGTGCCAGCATCACCTACCACCCTTTCCGACAGGGGACCGTGAACACTGAAGCTTTCTTT.

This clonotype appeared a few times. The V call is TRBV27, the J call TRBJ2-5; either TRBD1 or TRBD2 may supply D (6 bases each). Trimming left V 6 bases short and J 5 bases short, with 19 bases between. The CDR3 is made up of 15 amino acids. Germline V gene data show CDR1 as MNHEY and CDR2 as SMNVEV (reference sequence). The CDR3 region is CASRGDGGRPETQYF. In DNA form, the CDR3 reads TGTGCCAGCAGAGGTGACGGGGGCAGGCCGGAGACCCAGTACTTC.

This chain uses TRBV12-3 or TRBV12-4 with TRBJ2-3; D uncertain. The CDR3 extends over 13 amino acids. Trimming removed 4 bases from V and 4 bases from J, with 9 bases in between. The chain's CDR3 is CASSSSAADTQYF. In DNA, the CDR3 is TGTGCCAGCAGTTCATCCGCAGCAGATACGCAGTATTTT.

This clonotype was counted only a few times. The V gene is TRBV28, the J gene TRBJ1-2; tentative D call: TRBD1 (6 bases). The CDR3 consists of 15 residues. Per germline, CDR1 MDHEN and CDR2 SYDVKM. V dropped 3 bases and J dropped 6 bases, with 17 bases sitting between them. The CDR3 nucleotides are TGTGCCAGCAGTTTCTTCGACAGGTTTAGCGATGGCTACACCTTC. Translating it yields CASSFFDRFSDGYTF.

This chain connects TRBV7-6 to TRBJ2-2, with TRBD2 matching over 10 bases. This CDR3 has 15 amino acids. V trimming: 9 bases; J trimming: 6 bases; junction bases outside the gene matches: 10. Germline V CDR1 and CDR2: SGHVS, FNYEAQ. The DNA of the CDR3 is TGTGCCAGAAGCGGACTAGCGGAGGTTCCCGGGGAGCTGTTTTTT. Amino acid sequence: CARSGLAEVPGELFF.

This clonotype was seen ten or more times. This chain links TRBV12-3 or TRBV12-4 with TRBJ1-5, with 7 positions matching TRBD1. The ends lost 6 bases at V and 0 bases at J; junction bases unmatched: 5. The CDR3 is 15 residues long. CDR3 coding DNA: TGTGCCAGCAGCCTGACAGGGTATAGCAATCAGCCCCAGCATTTT. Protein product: CASSLTGYSNQPQHF.

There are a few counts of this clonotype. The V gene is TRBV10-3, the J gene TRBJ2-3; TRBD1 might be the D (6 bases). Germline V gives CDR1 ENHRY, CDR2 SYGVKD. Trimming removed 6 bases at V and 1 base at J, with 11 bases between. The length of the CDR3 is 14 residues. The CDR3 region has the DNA TGTGCCATCAGGGAGACAGGAGGCACAGATACGCAGTATTTT. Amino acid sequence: CAIRETGGTDTQYF.

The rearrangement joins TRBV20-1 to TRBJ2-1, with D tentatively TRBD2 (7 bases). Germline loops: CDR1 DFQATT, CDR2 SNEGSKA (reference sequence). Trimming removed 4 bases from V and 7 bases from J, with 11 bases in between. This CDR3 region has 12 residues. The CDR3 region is CSATGGRNEQFF. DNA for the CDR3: TGCAGTGCTACCGGGGGGCGTAATGAGCAGTTCTTC.

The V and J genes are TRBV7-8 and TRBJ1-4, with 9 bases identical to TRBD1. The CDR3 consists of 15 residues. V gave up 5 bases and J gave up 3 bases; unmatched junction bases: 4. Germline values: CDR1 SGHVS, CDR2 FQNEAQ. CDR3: CASSGRTGANEKLFF. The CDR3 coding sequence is TGTGCCAGCAGCGGCAGGACAGGGGCTAATGAAAAACTGTTTTTT.

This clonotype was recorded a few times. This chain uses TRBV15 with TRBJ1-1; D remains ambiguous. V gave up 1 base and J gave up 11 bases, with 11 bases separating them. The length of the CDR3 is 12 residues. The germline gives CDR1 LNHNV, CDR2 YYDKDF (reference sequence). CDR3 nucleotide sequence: TGTGCCACCAGCAGAGCTGTCGGGGAGGCTTTCTTT. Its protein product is CATSRAVGEAFF.